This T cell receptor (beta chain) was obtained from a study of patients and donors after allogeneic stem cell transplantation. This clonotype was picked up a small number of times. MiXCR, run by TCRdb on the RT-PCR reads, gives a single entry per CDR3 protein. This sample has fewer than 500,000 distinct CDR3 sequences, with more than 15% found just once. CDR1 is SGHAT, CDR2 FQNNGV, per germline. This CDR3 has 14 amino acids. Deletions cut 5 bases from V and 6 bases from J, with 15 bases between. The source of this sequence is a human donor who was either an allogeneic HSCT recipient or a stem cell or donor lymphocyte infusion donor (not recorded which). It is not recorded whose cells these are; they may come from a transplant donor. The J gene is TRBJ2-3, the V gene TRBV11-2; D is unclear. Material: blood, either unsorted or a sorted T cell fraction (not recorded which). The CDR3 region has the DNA TGTGCCAGCAGCAAGGACCCAGCGAGGGATACGCAGTATTTT. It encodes CASSKDPARDTQYF.